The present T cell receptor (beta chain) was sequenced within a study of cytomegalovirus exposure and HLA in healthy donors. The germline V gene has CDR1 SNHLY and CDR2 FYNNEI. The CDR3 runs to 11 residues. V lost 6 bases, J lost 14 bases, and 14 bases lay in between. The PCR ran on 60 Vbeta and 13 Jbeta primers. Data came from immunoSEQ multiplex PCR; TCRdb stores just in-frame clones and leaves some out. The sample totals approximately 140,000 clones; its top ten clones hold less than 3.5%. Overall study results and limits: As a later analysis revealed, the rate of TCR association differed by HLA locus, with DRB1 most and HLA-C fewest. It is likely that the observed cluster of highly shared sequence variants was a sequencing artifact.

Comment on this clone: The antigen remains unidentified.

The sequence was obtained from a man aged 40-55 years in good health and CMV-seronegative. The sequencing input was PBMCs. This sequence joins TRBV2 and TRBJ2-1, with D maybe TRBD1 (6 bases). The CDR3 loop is CASRNTGLKFF. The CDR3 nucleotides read TGTGCCAGCAGGAACACAGGGTTGAAGTTCTTC.